Following are 8 T cell receptor beta chains from one sample sequenced in a study of molecular identifiers for immune sequencing clone quantification. Each CDR3 protein gets one entry after TCRdb re-called the PCR reads with MiXCR. The sample carries over 600,000 distinct CDR3 sequences, about 20% recorded once. Sequenced input: naive CD8+ T cells from blood, with Jurkat cell RNA spiked in. Subset given: FACS-sorted CD8+CD4-CCR7+CD45RA+ naive T cells. All receptors come from a human donor in good health. Some libraries in this study had Jurkat cell RNA spiked in.

This clonotype appeared many times. The V and J genes are TRBV5-5 and TRBJ2-2, with a tentative D call TRBD1 (6 bases). Trimming stripped 2 bases from V and 2 bases from J, with 10 bases between. The CDR3 runs 15 residues. Germline V gene data show CDR1 as SGHKS and CDR2 as YYEKEE (reference sequence). In nucleotides, the CDR3 is TGTGCCAGCAGCTTCGGACAGAGCAACACCGGGGAGCTGTTTTTT. The encoded protein is CASSFGQSNTGELFF.

V gene TRBV28 combines with J gene TRBJ1-3; a weak D match, TRBD1 (5 bases). The CDR3 runs 14 residues. Germline V gene sequence: CDR1 MDHEN, CDR2 SYDVKM. Trimming took off 3 bases at V and 3 bases at J, with 9 bases between the two ends. For the CDR3, the DNA is TGTGCCAGCAGTTTTCGGGGCGTTGGAAACACCATATATTTT. As protein: CASSFRGVGNTIYF.

This clonotype occurred many times. The V and J genes are TRBV20-1 and TRBJ2-2; maybe TRBD2 (6 bases). The germline V gene encodes CDR1 DFQATT and CDR2 SNEGSKA (reference sequence). This CDR3 is built from 15 residues. V was shortened by 5 bases and J by 4 bases, with 17 bases between the two germline ends. CDR3 protein: CSAAIAEGATGELFF. The CDR3 DNA reads as TGCAGTGCTGCAATAGCGGAGGGAGCCACCGGGGAGCTGTTTTTT.

The sample holds many counts of this clonotype. The J gene is TRBJ1-1, the V gene TRBV7-9, with no clear D. Germline lookup yields CDR1 SEHNR and CDR2 FQNEAQ (reference sequence). The CDR3 sequence is 15 residues long. The ends were cut back, 4 bases at V and 5 bases at J, with 17 bases in the middle. CDR3 in DNA: TGTGCCAGCAGCTCCGGGTCGGCAAGTGTGACTGAAGCTTTCTTT. Residues: CASSSGSASVTEAFF.

The rearrangement uses TRBV11-2 and TRBJ2-3; perhaps TRBD2 as D (7 bases). This CDR3 has 15 residues. V was shortened by 2 bases and J by 2 bases, with 11 bases between the two germline ends. CDR1 and CDR2 from the germline V gene are SGHAT and FQNNGV. CDR3: CASSLSGGHTDTQYF. The CDR3, as DNA: TGTGCCAGCAGCTTATCCGGGGGGCACACAGATACGCAGTATTTT.

This clonotype was observed at least ten times. The J gene is TRBJ2-1, the V gene TRBV7-6, with 7 bases lining up with TRBD1. Per the germline V gene, CDR1 is SGHVS and CDR2 is FNYEAQ. This CDR3 is built from 17 residues. V gave up 2 bases and J gave up 5 bases; unmatched junction bases: 12. CDR3 region: CASSLNYYVGQDNEQFF. Written as DNA, the CDR3 is TGTGCCAGCAGCTTAAACTACTATGTCGGACAGGACAATGAGCAGTTCTTC.

At least ten counts were recorded for this clonotype. The chain recombines TRBV6-6 with TRBJ2-2; 11 bases match TRBD1. The CDR3 has 17 residues. Looked up from germline, CDR1 is MNHNY and CDR2 is SVGAGI (reference sequence). V lost 4 bases and J lost 1; bases outside the gene matches: 5. The CDR3, as DNA: TGTGCCAGCAGTTCCCGGACAGGGGGCATGAACACCGGGGAGCTGTTTTTT. Its translation: CASSSRTGGMNTGELFF.

Concerning this clonotype itself: No conserved phenylalanine or tryptophan ends this CDR3, so it is likely a read error. The chain couples TRBV5-6 to TRBJ1-2; D possibly corresponds to TRBD1 (5 bases). The germline V and J ends were trimmed by 4 bases and 4 bases, with 14 bases remaining between them. The length of the CDR3 is 14 residues. The germline CDR1 and CDR2 sequences are SGHDT and YYEEEE. As DNA, the CDR3 is TGTGCCAGCAGCGTAGGACAACCGACCTATGGCTACACCTCC. This codes for CASSVGQPTYGYTS.